Listed below are T cell receptor beta chains from one sample, sequenced in a study of T cell repertoires in ileal Crohn's disease. Sequencing was performed with immunoSEQ multiplex PCR; in TCRdb, only in-frame clones are kept and a portion is missing. Seen here are approximately 15,000 clones, over 70% observed once, and the top ten hold approximately 4.5%. The specimen sequenced was ileal tissue. The receptor set was obtained from an adult with Crohn's disease. CDR3s include the opening cysteine and the closing phenylalanine or tryptophan. D genes are given only for firm matches. Size is omitted from some rows. Given values are once, few, many or a class for expanded clones.

TGTGCCAGCGTTAGGACTGCAAGCTCCTACAATGAGCAGTTCTTC	CASVRTASSYNEQFF	NA	TRBJ2-1	NA	TRBV5-6
TGTGCCAGCAGCTGGGGGACTAGCGGAGGGGTGGAGACCCAGTACTTC	CASSWGTSGGVETQYF	NA	TRBJ2-5	TRBD2	TRBV5-4
TGTGCCAGCAGCTTAGATAGGGGCTTCCACGAGCAGTACTTC	CASSLDRGFHEQYF	NA	TRBJ2-7	NA	TRBV11-2
TGTGCCAGCAGCTCGGGACAGGGGGCGGAAGGGGAGCTGTTTTTT	CASSSGQGAEGELFF	NA	TRBJ2-2	TRBD1	TRBV7-2
TGTGCCAGCAGCTTACTGGGGCCCGGGTATAACTATGGCTACACCTTC	CASSLLGPGYNYGYTF	NA	TRBJ1-2	NA	TRBV7-2
TGTGCCTGGAGCGCTTCTAGCGGGGGAGGAGATACGCAGTATTTT	CAWSASSGGGDTQYF	NA	TRBJ2-3	TRBD2	TRBV30
TGTGCCAGTAAGGACACTGTACCGTATGGCTACACCTTC	CASKDTVPYGYTF	NA	TRBJ1-2	NA	TRBV19
TGTGCCAGCTCTCCACAGGGGCTTATGGTGGATGAAGCTTTCTTT	CASSPQGLMVDEAFF	NA	TRBJ1-1	TRBD1	TRBV18
TGTGCCAGCGACAGGGTGTACACTGAAGCTTTCTTT	CASDRVYTEAFF	NA	TRBJ1-1	TRBD1	TRBV6-6
TGTGCCAGCAGCCCCGGACCTAACTATGGCTACACCTTC	CASSPGPNYGYTF	NA	TRBJ1-2	NA	TRBV7-3
TGTGCCAGCTCACCACCCCGAGCGTCCGGGGAGCTGTTTTTT	CASSPPRASGELFF	once	TRBJ2-2	NA	TRBV18
TGCGCCAGCAGCCAAGCCGGTTCCTACGAGCAGTACTTC	CASSQAGSYEQYF	NA	TRBJ2-7	NA	TRBV4-1
TGTGCCAGCAGCCTGGACAGGGGAATTACTGAAGCTTTCTTT	CASSLDRGITEAFF	NA	TRBJ1-1	TRBD1	TRBV7-8
TGTGCCAGCAGTGACTGGGACAGGGAAGAGACCCAGTACTTC	CASSDWDREETQYF	NA	TRBJ2-5	TRBD1	TRBV6-6
TGTGCCAACCGACAGGGAATGAACACTGAAGCTTTCTTT	CANRQGMNTEAFF	NA	TRBJ1-1	TRBD1	TRBV2
TGTGCCAGTAGTTCCGTCACTCAGCCCCAGCATTTT	CASSSVTQPQHF	NA	TRBJ1-5	NA	TRBV19
TGTGCCAGCAGCCGTATCGGGGGCGGGGGGAGGAACAATGAGCAGTTCTTC	CASSRIGGGGRNNEQFF	NA	TRBJ2-1	TRBD2	TRBV5-6
TGTGCCAGCAGCTTTCGGGGGGTCGGGACAGATACGCAGTATTTT	CASSFRGVGTDTQYF	once	TRBJ2-3	TRBD2	TRBV5-6
TGTGCCAGCAGCCACTCCGGGACAGGGGGCAACTATGGCTACACCTTC	CASSHSGTGGNYGYTF	NA	TRBJ1-2	TRBD1	TRBV14
TGTGCCAGCAGCGGACTACAGGGGGCAGGTGAAAAACTGTTTTTT	CASSGLQGAGEKLFF	NA	TRBJ1-4	TRBD1	TRBV5-6
TGTGCCAGCAGCTCGGCAGGGGGCTCCCTCTATGGCTACACCTTC	CASSSAGGSLYGYTF	NA	TRBJ1-2	TRBD1	TRBV5-4
TGTGCCAGCAGCCGAGGGGGGCCCGGAAACACCATATATTTT	CASSRGGPGNTIYF	NA	TRBJ1-3	NA	TRBV7-3
TGCAGCGTTGAAGGGAGTCACACTGAAGCTTTCTTT	CSVEGSHTEAFF	NA	TRBJ1-1	NA	TRBV29-1
TGCAGCGTTGGGGCAGGGGGCTTTCCAGATACGCAGTATTTT	CSVGAGGFPDTQYF	NA	TRBJ2-3	TRBD1	TRBV29-1
TGTGCCAGCACCCGGGACGGGTCGTTGACTGAAGCTTTCTTT	CASTRDGSLTEAFF	once	TRBJ1-1	NA	TRBV6-5
TGCGCCAGCAGCCAAGATATCAGCACCGGGGAGCTGTTTTTT	CASSQDISTGELFF	NA	TRBJ2-2	NA	TRBV4-3
TGTGCCAGCAGCCCACCTGGCTACGAGCAGTACTTC	CASSPPGYEQYF	NA	TRBJ2-7	NA	TRBV28
TGTGCCTGGAGTGTAGGGGCCTCCACTGAAGCTTTCTTT	CAWSVGASTEAFF	NA	TRBJ1-1	NA	TRBV30
TGTGCCAGCAGTCCCAGGACTAGCGAAGGGGGCAATGAGCAGTTCTTC	CASSPRTSEGGNEQFF	NA	TRBJ2-1	TRBD2	TRBV2